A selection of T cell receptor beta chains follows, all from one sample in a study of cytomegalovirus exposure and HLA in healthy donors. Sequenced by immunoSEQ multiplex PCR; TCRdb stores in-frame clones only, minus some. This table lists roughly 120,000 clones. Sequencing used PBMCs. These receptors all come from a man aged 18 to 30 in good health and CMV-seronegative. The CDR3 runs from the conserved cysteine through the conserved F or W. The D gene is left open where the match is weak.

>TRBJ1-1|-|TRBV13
TGTGCCAGCAGGGGGGGAGCTTTCTTT
CASRGGAFF
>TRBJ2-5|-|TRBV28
TGTGCCAGCAGACAGGGAACTCAAGAGACCCAGTACTTC
CASRQGTQETQYF
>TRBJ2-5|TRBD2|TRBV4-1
TGCGCCAGCAGCCAGCAGGGACTAGCGAACCAAGAGACCCAGTACTTC
CASSQQGLANQETQYF
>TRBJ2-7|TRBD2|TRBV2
TGTGCCAGCAGTGAGGCACTAGCGATGTCTGGGGAGCAGTACTTC
CASSEALAMSGEQYF
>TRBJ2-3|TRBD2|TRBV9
TGTGCCAGCAGCGTAGGATTCAGCGGGGCCACAGATACGCAGTATTTT
CASSVGFSGATDTQYF
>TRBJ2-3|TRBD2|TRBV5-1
TGCGCCAGCAGTTGGACTAGTACAGATACGCAGTATTTT
CASSWTSTDTQYF
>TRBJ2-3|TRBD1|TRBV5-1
TGCGCCAGCAGCCAACGACAGGGTGGGGATACGCAGTATTTT
CASSQRQGGDTQYF
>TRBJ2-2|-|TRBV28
TGTGCCAGCAGGGTACATACAGGTTCAAAGGGCACCGGGGAGCTGTTTTTT
CASRVHTGSKGTGELFF
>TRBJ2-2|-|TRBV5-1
TGCGCCAGCAGCTTGGGTAGCCCCGGGGAGCTGTTTTTT
CASSLGSPGELFF
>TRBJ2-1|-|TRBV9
TGTGCCAGCAGCGTAGCGGGGGGCGGTTACAATGAGCAGTTCTTC
CASSVAGGGYNEQFF
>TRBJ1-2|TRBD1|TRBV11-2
TGTGCCAGCAGCTTAGAACAGGGGATTGGTGGCTACACCTTC
CASSLEQGIGGYTF
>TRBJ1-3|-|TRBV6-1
TGTGCCAGCAGTGCTTCAGGGAATGGAAACACCATATATTTT
CASSASGNGNTIYF
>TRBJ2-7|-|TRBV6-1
TGTGCCAGCAGAAAAAGATACTCCTACGAGCAGTACTTC
CASRKRYSYEQYF
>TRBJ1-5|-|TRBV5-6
TGTGCCAGCAGCTTTGTAACAGCTAATGATCAGCCCCAGCATTTT
CASSFVTANDQPQHF
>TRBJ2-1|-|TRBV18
TGTGCCAGCTCACCATCAGGGGAGCAGTTCTTC
CASSPSGEQFF
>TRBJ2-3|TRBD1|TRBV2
TGTGCCAGCTCCCCGGGACAGAGCACAGATACGCAGTATTTT
CASSPGQSTDTQYF
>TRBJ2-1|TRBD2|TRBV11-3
TGTGCCAGCAGCTTCGCCGGGCTAGCGGGAAACAATGAGCAGTTCTTC
CASSFAGLAGNNEQFF
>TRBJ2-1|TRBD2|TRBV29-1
TGCAGCGACAGCAACCTACTAGCGGGGGCTTCAACGGGTGAGCAGTTCTTC
CSDSNLLAGASTGEQFF
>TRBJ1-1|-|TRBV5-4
TGTGCCAGCAGCTTCGGACAGTTTGAAGCTTTCTTT
CASSFGQFEAFF
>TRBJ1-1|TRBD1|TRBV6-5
TGTGCCAGCAGTTACGAGGGGGCGCGGAGCACTGAAGCTTTCTTT
CASSYEGARSTEAFF
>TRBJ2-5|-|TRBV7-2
TGTGCCAGCAGTCGCTTCGACTACCAAGAGACCCAGTACTTC
CASSRFDYQETQYF
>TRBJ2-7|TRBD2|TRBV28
TGTGCCAGCAGTCGGCTAGCGGGGGATAGGGAGCAGTACTTC
CASSRLAGDREQYF
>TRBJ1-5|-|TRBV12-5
TGTGCTAGTGGGCCCCAGTCGAGCAATCAGCCCCAGCATTTT
CASGPQSSNQPQHF
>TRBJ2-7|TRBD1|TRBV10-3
TGTGCCATCAGTGAGGACAGGGGGCCTTACGAGCAGTACTTC
CAISEDRGPYEQYF